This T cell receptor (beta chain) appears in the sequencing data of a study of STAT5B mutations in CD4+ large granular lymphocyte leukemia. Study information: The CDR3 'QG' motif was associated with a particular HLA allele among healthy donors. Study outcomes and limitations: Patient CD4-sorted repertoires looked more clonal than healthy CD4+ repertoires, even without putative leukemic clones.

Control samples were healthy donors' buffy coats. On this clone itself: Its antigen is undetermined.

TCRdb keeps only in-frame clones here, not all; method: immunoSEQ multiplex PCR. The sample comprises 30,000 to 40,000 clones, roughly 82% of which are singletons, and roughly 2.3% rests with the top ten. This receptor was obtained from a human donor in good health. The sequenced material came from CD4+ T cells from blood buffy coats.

CDR3 sequence (DNA): TGTGCCAGCAGCTCGGAGGGACGGGACAGGGCCTCCTACGAGCAGTACTTC. It yields the protein CASSSEGRDRASYEQYF. This chain connects TRBV5-4 to TRBJ2-7; TRBD1 matches 9 bases. Germline CDR1 and CDR2: SGHNT and YYREEE (reference sequence). This CDR3 has 17 amino acids. J gave up 0 bases and V 3 bases, and 10 bases lay outside the gene matches. Looking up the rest from reference TRBV5-4 and TRBJ2-7 gives the full variable domain: ETGVTQSPTHLIKTRGQQVTLRCSSQSGHNTVSWYQQALGQGPQFIFQYYREEENGRGNFPPRFSGLQFPNYSSELNVNALELDDSALYLCASSSEGRDRASYEQYFGPGTRLTVT.